The 6 T cell receptor beta chains below were found in one sample sequenced in a study of CXCR3-negative and CXCR3-positive naive CD8 T cells. These receptors' targets are unknown. Libraries were UMI-labeled 5' RACE TRB cDNA. TCRdb reprocessed the 5' RACE reads; each CDR3 protein has one entry and no DNA is given. This table lists approximately 140,000 distinct CDR3 sequences. Whole-study results and caveats: Greater hydrophobicity was found in TRB CDR3s of CXCR3-positive naive cells than of CXCR3-negative naive cells.

The specimen sequenced was naive CXCR3+ CD8+ T cells from blood. As for subset: CD45RO-CCR7+CD27+CD95- naive CD8+ T cells expressing CXCR3 (TNR3+). The receptors stem from a human donor in good health. Some clones in this sample may be carry-over from other donors' samples.

The V and J genes are TRBV15 and TRBJ2-1; the TCRdb call, TRBD2, lacks DNA for checking. From germline, CDR1 is LNHNV and CDR2 YYDKDF (reference sequence). The CDR3 totals 17 residues. CDR3 protein: CATSREWEISSYNEQFF.

The chain combines TRBV15 with TRBJ2-7; TCRdb designates TRBD2, a call that cannot be tested without DNA. Looked up from germline, CDR1 is LNHNV and CDR2 is YYDKDF (reference sequence). CDR3 length: 14 residues. The CDR3: CATSRDGQRYEQYF.

This chain links TRBV18 with TRBJ2-1. CDR1 and CDR2 from the germline V gene are KGHSH and LQKENI. The length of the CDR3 is 14 residues. CDR3 sequence: CASSPPAVDNEQFF. Full variable domain (outside the CDR3, taken from reference TRBV18 and TRBJ2-1): NAGVMQNPRHLVRRRGQEARLRCSPMKGHSHVYWYRQLPEEGLKFMVYLQKENIIDESGMPKERFSAEFPKEGPSILRIQQVVRGDSAAYFCASSPPAVDNEQFFGPGTRLTVL.

The rearrangement links TRBV11-3 to TRBJ2-5; the D gene TCRdb calls, TRBD2, cannot be checked with no DNA. Germline V gene lookup returns CDR1 SGHNT and CDR2 YENEEA. The CDR3 spans 12 residues. Here the CDR3 reads CASSGREETQYF.

The chain employs TRBV28 and TRBJ2-2. Germline loops: CDR1 MDHEN, CDR2 SYDVKM. The CDR3 length is 14 residues. CDR3 region: CASTEYANTGELFF.

The chain links TRBV7-9 to TRBJ2-3; without DNA, the TCRdb call of TRBD1 cannot be checked. CDR1 is SEHNR, CDR2 FQNEAQ, per germline (reference sequence). CDR3 length: 17 residues. CDR3 in amino acids: CASSLWQGARWTDTQYF.